Listed here are 28 T cell receptor beta chains from one sample, sequenced in a study of TIL therapy for anti-PD-1-resistant metastatic lung cancer. Specified time point: pre-treatment sample, taken before nivolumab and TIL therapy. The immunoSEQ assay was v3. Profiling relied on immunoSEQ multiplex PCR, and the TCRdb table lists in-frame clones only, not all of them. The table has about 59,000 clones, roughly 80% seen once. This specimen was blood, taken at baseline. The origin of the receptors is a person aged 25 to 85 with non-small cell lung cancer.

Notes on this clone: At one end, the junction sequence differs from germline, possibly due to a read error. The rearrangement uses TRBV7-7 and TRBJ2-2, with a tentative D call TRBD1 (6 bases). The CDR3 runs to 15 residues. The germline V gene has CDR1 SSHAT and CDR2 FNYEAQ (reference sequence). The CDR3 bases are TGTGCTAGCAGCTTACGAGGGGGGAACACCGGGGAGCTGTTTTTT. Its protein is CASSLRGGNTGELFF.

The chain carries TRBV7-2 and TRBJ2-5; TRBD2 aligns across 9 bases. CDR3 length: 16 amino acids. CDR1 is SGHTA, CDR2 FQGNSA, per germline. J lost 2 bases, V lost 5 bases, and 9 bases had no gene match. DNA of the CDR3: TGTGCCAGCAGCAGAAACCAGCGGGGGGCTCAAGAGACCCAGTACTTC. This sequence encodes CASSRNQRGAQETQYF.

This clone was detected only once. The chain employs TRBV30 and TRBJ2-5, with 9 positions matching TRBD2. After removal of 4 bases from V and 7 bases from J, the junction contained 4 bases not matched to a gene. Germline V gene data show CDR1 as GTSNPN and CDR2 as SVGIG (reference sequence). The CDR3 totals 12 residues. CDR3 protein: CAWKAGGATQYF. Written as DNA, the CDR3 is TGTGCCTGGAAAGCGGGAGGAGCGACCCAGTACTTC.

The rearrangement uses TRBV7-8 and TRBJ1-2; 7 bases fit TRBD1. V trimming: 5 bases; J trimming: 8 bases; junction bases outside the gene matches: 14. The CDR3 runs 15 residues. Germline V gene data show CDR1 as SGHVS and CDR2 as FQNEAQ. The chain's CDR3 is CASSAGQPKNGGYTF. CDR3 nucleotide sequence: TGTGCCAGCAGCGCGGGACAGCCAAAGAATGGCGGCTACACCTTC.

V usage is TRBV29-1 and J usage is TRBJ2-3, with a tentative D call TRBD1 (5 bases). The germline gives CDR1 SQVTM, CDR2 ANQGSEA. CDR3 length: 14 residues. V dropped 5 bases and J dropped 0 bases, with 12 bases sitting between them. CDR3 amino acids: CSVKQAASTDTQYF. Here the CDR3 DNA reads TGCAGCGTTAAACAGGCTGCTAGCACAGATACGCAGTATTTT.

The chain links TRBV9 to TRBJ2-3; D is unresolved. This CDR3 contains 12 residues. V lost 0 bases, J lost 10 bases, and 9 bases lay in between. Germline assignment: CDR1 SGDLS and CDR2 YYNGEE. The CDR3 sequence: CASSVVGSSQYF. For the CDR3, the DNA is TGTGCCAGCAGCGTAGTGGGCAGTTCGCAGTATTTT.

This clone showed up just once. The chain recombines TRBV15 with TRBJ2-1; D might be TRBD1 (5 bases). The CDR3 covers 12 residues. Trimming stripped 0 bases from V and 10 bases from J, with 7 bases between. Germline values: CDR1 LNHNV, CDR2 YYDKDF (reference sequence). The CDR3 spells CATSRDSGEQFF. The CDR3 coding sequence is TGTGCCACCAGCAGAGATTCAGGGGAGCAGTTCTTC.

The V call is TRBV4-3, the J call TRBJ2-1; D gene uncertain. V shed 0 bases and J shed 8 bases, with 11 bases lying between them. This CDR3 has 14 amino acids. Per germline, CDR1 LGHNA and CDR2 YSLEER. CDR3 DNA sequence: TGCGCCAGCAGCCAAGAACCAGGTGCCCATGAGCAGTTCTTC. Its translation is CASSQEPGAHEQFF.

This chain links TRBV28 with TRBJ2-3; 7 bases match TRBD1. Trimming took 8 bases from V and 1 from J; bases not matched to a gene: 3. The length of the CDR3 is 13 residues. CDR1 and CDR2 from the germline V gene are MDHEN and SYDVKM. The CDR3 is CASYGTGTDTQYF. CDR3 nucleotide sequence: TGTGCCAGCTATGGGACAGGCACAGATACGCAGTATTTT.

This sequence joins TRBV11-2 and TRBJ2-1; D is undetermined. V was shortened by 4 bases and J by 4 bases, with 11 bases between the two germline ends. This CDR3 comprises 14 residues. Germline CDR1 and CDR2: SGHAT and FQNNGV. CDR3 coding DNA: TGTGCCAGCAGCTGGGGAAATCGGTACAATGAGCAGTTCTTC. This encodes CASSWGNRYNEQFF. Full variable domain (rest looked up from reference TRBV11-2 and TRBJ2-1): EAGVAQSPRYKIIEKRQSVAFWCNPISGHATLYWYQQILGQGPKLLIQFQNNGVVDDSQLPKDRFSAERLKGVDSTLKIQPAKLEDSAVYLCASSWGNRYNEQFFGPGTRLTVL.

The chain is built from TRBV30 and TRBJ2-6; D call uncertain. This CDR3 has 16 amino acids. The V and J ends lost 0 bases and 5 bases respectively, with 14 bases between them. From germline, CDR1 is GTSNPN and CDR2 SVGIG (reference sequence). For the CDR3, the DNA is TGTGCCTGGAGTGTAAAGATGGCCGGTTGGGCCAACGTCCTGACTTTC. Translating gives CAWSVKMAGWANVLTF.

This clone was seen more than once but under ten times. The genes are TRBV7-3 and TRBJ2-3; a possible D gene is TRBD1 (6 bases). V was pared by 4 bases and J by 2 bases, with 13 bases between. The CDR3 extends over 15 amino acids. Germline V gives CDR1 SGHTA, CDR2 FQGTGA. In nucleotides, the CDR3 is TGTGCCAGCAGCTCCGCCGGACAGAACACAGATACGCAGTATTTT. It yields the protein CASSSAGQNTDTQYF.

The chain links TRBV7-2 to TRBJ2-5; TRBD1 aligns across 7 bases. This CDR3 region has 15 residues. Germline-derived CDR1 and CDR2 are SGHTA and FQGNSA. V was clipped by 5 bases and J by 2 bases; unmatched bases: 8. The CDR3 bases are TGTGCCAGCAGCCACCGGCGCAGGGGGCAAGAGACCCAGTACTTC. This sequence encodes CASSHRRRGQETQYF.

This chain connects TRBV6-5 to TRBJ1-1; 9 bases line up with TRBD1. The ends lost 2 bases at V and 6 bases at J; junction bases unmatched: 7. Germline lookup yields CDR1 MNHEY and CDR2 SVGAGI. The CDR3 is 15 residues long. The CDR3 protein is CASSYRDRVGPEAFF. The CDR3 DNA is TGTGCCAGCAGTTACCGGGACAGGGTAGGCCCTGAAGCTTTCTTT.

V gene TRBV4-2 combines with J gene TRBJ2-7; 8 positions agree with TRBD2. The germline gives CDR1 LGHNA, CDR2 YNFKEQ. The CDR3 is 15 amino acids. Unmatched junction bases numbered 4, after V lost 1 base and J lost 2 bases. The CDR3 nucleotides are TGTGCCAGCAGCCAAGGCCTAGCGGGCGCCTACGAGCAGTACTTC. Translation: CASSQGLAGAYEQYF.

The chain couples TRBV19 to TRBJ1-1; 9 nucleotides align to TRBD1. Unmatched junction bases numbered 14, after V lost 4 bases and J lost 5 bases. Germline values: CDR1 LNHDA, CDR2 SQIVND (reference sequence). The CDR3 covers 17 residues. The chain's CDR3 is CASSSLDRGPSVTEAFF. The CDR3 nucleotides read TGTGCCAGTAGTAGCCTGGACAGGGGACCCTCAGTGACTGAAGCTTTCTTT. The full variable domain, with the rest looked up from reference TRBV19 and TRBJ1-1, is DGGITQSPKYLFRKEGQNVTLSCEQNLNHDAMYWYRQDPGQGLRLIYYSQIVNDFQKGDIAEGYSVSREKKESFPLTVTSAQKNPTAFYLCASSSLDRGPSVTEAFFGQGTRLTVV.

This chain uses TRBV20-1 with TRBJ2-5; D is unresolved. V lost 4 bases to trimming and J lost 3 bases, with 6 bases between them. The CDR3 extends over 11 amino acids. From germline, CDR1 is DFQATT and CDR2 SNEGSKA (reference sequence). CDR3 sequence: CSANQKETQYF. In DNA, the CDR3 is TGCAGTGCTAATCAGAAAGAGACCCAGTACTTC.

The genes are TRBV5-4 and TRBJ2-2; tentative D call: TRBD2 (5 bases). CDR3 length: 16 amino acids. Germline V gene sequence: CDR1 SGHNT, CDR2 YYREEE (reference sequence). With 2 bases removed from V and 4 bases from J, the gap between germline ends came to 15 bases. The CDR3 protein is CASSFKFSAITGELFF. CDR3 DNA: TGTGCCAGCAGCTTTAAGTTTAGCGCAATCACCGGGGAGCTGTTTTTT.

The CDR3 reads CASSLAHRKQETQYF. The CDR3 DNA reads as TGTGCCAGCAGCTTAGCTCACAGGAAACAAGAGACCCAGTACTTC. The chain carries TRBV7-2 and TRBJ2-5; the D gene is possibly TRBD1 (5 bases). The CDR3 runs 15 residues. V lost 0 bases and J 2 bases, leaving 10 bases between the germline ends. CDR1 is SGHTA, CDR2 FQGNSA, per germline.

This clone was seen just once. This chain links TRBV5-4 with TRBJ2-7, with 8 bases that match TRBD1. Germline lookup yields CDR1 SGHNT and CDR2 YYREEE (reference sequence). The CDR3 runs to 15 residues. Unmatched junction bases numbered 10, after V lost 4 bases and J lost 4 bases. DNA of the CDR3: TGTGCCAGCAGCCCCTCTGGGACAGGCCTTTACGAGCAGTACTTC. It codes for CASSPSGTGLYEQYF. Full variable domain (rest looked up from reference TRBV5-4 and TRBJ2-7): ETGVTQSPTHLIKTRGQQVTLRCSSQSGHNTVSWYQQALGQGPQFIFQYYREEENGRGNFPPRFSGLQFPNYSSELNVNALELDDSALYLCASSPSGTGLYEQYFGPGTRLTVT.

The genes are TRBV11-3 and TRBJ2-2; tentative D call: TRBD2 (6 bases). The germline CDR1 and CDR2 sequences are SGHNT and YENEEA. Trimming cost V 5 bases and J 4 bases, with 11 bases left between them. This CDR3 has 14 residues. CDR3 sequence (DNA): TGTGCCAGCAGCCTGGGACTTTTCACCGGGGAGCTGTTTTTT. Its translation: CASSLGLFTGELFF. The variable domain in full, completed from reference TRBV11-3 and TRBJ2-2, reads EAGVVQSPRYKIIEKKQPVAFWCNPISGHNTLYWYLQNLGQGPELLIRYENEEAVDDSQLPKDRFSAERLKGVDSTLKIQPAELGDSAVYLCASSLGLFTGELFFGEGSRLTVL.

The chain joins TRBV5-6 to TRBJ1-1, with no clear D. Per germline, CDR1 SGHDT and CDR2 YYEEEE. Trimming took 2 bases from V and 11 from J, leaving 16 bases between them. The length of the CDR3 is 13 residues. This CDR3 reads CASSLFPISVAFF. CDR3 bases: TGTGCCAGCAGCTTATTTCCCATTTCGGTGGCTTTCTTT.

The rearrangement uses TRBV28 and TRBJ1-2, with 7 bases lining up with TRBD1. CDR3 length: 15 amino acids. V lost 4 bases, J lost 4 bases, and 9 bases stayed unmatched. The germline gives CDR1 MDHEN, CDR2 SYDVKM. The chain's CDR3 is CASSSDRDKSYGYTF. CDR3 nucleotide sequence: TGTGCCAGCAGTTCAGACAGGGATAAGAGCTATGGCTACACCTTC.

This chain links TRBV30 with TRBJ2-3; D is undetermined. The CDR3 loop spans 14 amino acids. CDR1 GTSNPN and CDR2 SVGIG come from the germline V gene (reference sequence). Trimming cost V 1 base and J 2 bases, with 10 bases left between them. This chain's CDR3 is CAWSEGIFTDTQYF. CDR3 nucleotide sequence: TGTGCCTGGAGTGAGGGTATCTTCACAGATACGCAGTATTTT.

The V gene is TRBV7-2, the J gene TRBJ2-7; the match to TRBD1 covers 10 bases. With V trimmed by 5 bases and J by 1 base, 5 bases remained unmatched. Germline values: CDR1 SGHTA, CDR2 FQGNSA. The CDR3 loop spans 15 amino acids. The CDR3 loop reads CASSPGQGTSYEQYF. CDR3 bases: TGTGCCAGCAGCCCGGGACAGGGGACTTCCTACGAGCAGTACTTC.

The J gene is TRBJ2-7, the V gene TRBV5-4, with 8 positions matching TRBD2. The germline CDR1 and CDR2 sequences are SGHNT and YYREEE (reference sequence). The CDR3 totals 15 residues. V was pared by 0 bases and J by 0 bases, with 2 bases of the junction left unmatched. As DNA, the CDR3 is TGTGCCAGCAGCTTGGCGGGAGGGCCCTCCTACGAGCAGTACTTC. It yields the protein CASSLAGGPSYEQYF.

The chain has TRBV5-1 and TRBJ2-3; D is undetermined. CDR3 length: 12 residues. Germline lookup yields CDR1 SGHRS and CDR2 YFSETQ. V lost 1 base and J 5 bases, leaving 5 bases between the germline ends. The CDR3 protein is CASSLMGDTQYF. The CDR3 DNA follows: TGCGCCAGCAGCTTGATGGGAGATACGCAGTATTTT.

This clone has more than one count but fewer than ten. The CDR3 reads CASSGPPRSYEQYF. Written as DNA, the CDR3 is TGCGCCAGCAGTGGGCCTCCCCGTTCCTACGAGCAGTACTTC. The V gene is TRBV10-2, the J gene TRBJ2-7, with unresolved D. V shed 4 bases and J shed 1 base, with 11 bases lying between them. CDR1 is WSHSY and CDR2 is SAAADI in the germline V gene. The length of the CDR3 is 14 residues.